Listed here are 20 T cell receptor beta chains from one sample, sequenced in a study of cytomegalovirus exposure and HLA in healthy donors. The repertoire was sequenced with immunoSEQ multiplex PCR; TCRdb's copy has only in-frame clones and lacks some. The sample has more than 45,000 clones, 89% seen once. Input material: PBMCs. Receptors were obtained from a woman between 18 and 30 years old in good health and CMV-seronegative.

V is TRBV7-9 and J is TRBJ2-3, with D perhaps TRBD1 (6 bases). The V gene lost 2 bases and the J gene lost 3 bases, with 18 bases spanning the gap. This CDR3 has 17 residues. Germline lookup yields CDR1 SEHNR and CDR2 FQNEAQ (reference sequence). CDR3 residues: CASSLRPTGLGTDTQYF. The CDR3 DNA follows: TGTGCCAGCAGCTTACGCCCAACAGGGTTAGGGACAGATACGCAGTATTTT.

The chain combines TRBV30 with TRBJ2-3, with TRBD2 as a possible D gene (6 bases). Germline CDR1 reads GTSNPN; CDR2 reads SVGIG (reference sequence). The CDR3 spans 16 residues. The ends were cut back, 6 bases at V and 3 bases at J, with 22 bases in the middle. The DNA for the CDR3 is TGTGCCTGTGAGAGGGTCGGCACTAGCTATACAGATACGCAGTATTTT. Protein sequence: CACERVGTSYTDTQYF.

This clone was seen only a few times. The V call is TRBV1, the J call TRBJ2-7; TRBD2, the D gene given by the table, was not confirmed from the DNA. TRBV1 counts as a pseudogene. The CDR3 has 11 residues. The CDR3 region is CTSSQVGGWHF. DNA of the CDR3: TGCACCAGCAGCCAAGTGGGGGGTTGGCACTTC.

This clone was observed a handful of times. V is TRBV25-1 and J is TRBJ1-6; weak D call: TRBD1 (5 bases). Germline V CDR1 and CDR2: MGHDK, SYGVNS. The V and J ends lost 8 bases and 7 bases respectively, with 18 bases between them. The CDR3 consists of 15 residues. The CDR3 reads CASAPDTSWNSPLHF. Written as DNA, the CDR3 is TGTGCCAGCGCTCCGGACACCTCTTGGAATTCACCCCTCCACTTT.

As DNA, the CDR3 is TGTGCCAGTAGTTCCGCGGGCCCCCAAGAGACCCAGTACTTC. Translating it yields CASSSAGPQETQYF. V gene TRBV19 combines with J gene TRBJ2-5; TRBD2 is a possible D gene (5 bases). CDR1 and CDR2 (germline): LNHDA, SQIVND (reference sequence). The CDR3 is made up of 14 amino acids. V lost 5 bases and J 1 base, leaving 11 bases between the germline ends.

This rearrangement joins TRBV2 to TRBJ1-1; no clear D gene. Looked up from germline, CDR1 is SNHLY and CDR2 is FYNNEI. V lost 1 base and J 3 bases, leaving 6 bases between the germline ends. The CDR3 consists of 13 residues. Here the CDR3 DNA reads TGTGCCAGCAGTGAAGGCAGTTACACTGAAGCTTTCTTT. It codes for CASSEGSYTEAFF.

The chain carries TRBV5-6 and TRBJ2-5, with a weak D call TRBD2 (6 bases). The germline gives CDR1 SGHDT, CDR2 YYEEEE. This CDR3 region has 15 residues. V lost 4 bases and J lost 4, with 17 bases in between. CDR3: CASSKTGGRGETQYF. In DNA, the CDR3 is TGTGCCAGCAGCAAAACCGGGGGACGTGGAGAGACCCAGTACTTC. The full variable domain, with the rest looked up from reference TRBV5-6 and TRBJ2-5, is DAGVTQSPTHLIKTRGQQVTLRCSPKSGHDTVSWYQQALGQGPQFIFQYYEEEERQRGNFPDRFSGHQFPNYSSELNVNALLLGDSALYLCASSKTGGRGETQYFGPGTRLLVL.

The gene calls are TRBV4-2 and TRBJ2-7; TRBD1 agrees at 11 bases. This CDR3 region has 16 residues. V shed 4 bases, J shed 2 bases, and the junction held 7 bases outside the gene matches. Germline V CDR1 and CDR2: LGHNA, YNFKEQ. The CDR3 reads CASSPTSGQGAYEQYF. CDR3 nucleotides: TGTGCCAGCAGCCCTACCTCGGGACAGGGGGCCTACGAGCAGTACTTC.

The rearrangement uses TRBV5-1 and TRBJ1-1; possibly TRBD1 for D (5 bases). The CDR3 is 14 amino acids. Trimming stripped 0 bases from V and 2 bases from J, with 8 bases between. Germline-derived CDR1 and CDR2 are SGHRS and YFSETQ. This chain's CDR3 is CASSLDRSNTEAFF. In nucleotides, the CDR3 is TGCGCCAGCAGCTTGGACAGGTCAAACACTGAAGCTTTCTTT.

The V call is TRBV4-1, the J call TRBJ1-4; tentatively, D is TRBD1 (6 bases). Germline V gene sequence: CDR1 MGHRA, CDR2 YSYEKL. The CDR3 spans 14 residues. Trimming cost V 2 bases and J 5 bases, with 9 bases left between them. CDR3 sequence reads: CASSQMTGNEKLFF. In DNA, the CDR3 is TGCGCCAGCAGCCAAATGACAGGAAATGAAAAACTGTTTTTT.

The chain uses TRBV5-1 and TRBJ1-5, with a possible D match to TRBD1 (5 bases). Trimming took off 0 bases at V and 0 bases at J, with 7 bases between the two ends. The CDR3 has 15 residues. Germline CDR1 and CDR2: SGHRS and YFSETQ. The CDR3 here is CASSLGTTSNQPQHF. The CDR3 nucleotides are TGCGCCAGCAGCTTGGGGACAACTAGCAATCAGCCCCAGCATTTT.

The rearrangement uses TRBV6-1 and TRBJ1-4; a weak D match, TRBD1 (6 bases). Germline V gives CDR1 MNHNS, CDR2 SASEGT. The CDR3 extends over 15 amino acids. V shed 11 bases and J shed 8 bases, with 24 bases lying between them. This CDR3 reads CAGQNVEGGGEKLFF. DNA of the CDR3: TGTGCCGGCCAAAATGTGGAGGGAGGGGGGGAAAAACTGTTTTTT.

The J gene is TRBJ2-7, the V gene TRBV5-6, with a tentative D call TRBD1 (5 bases). Germline CDR1 and CDR2: SGHDT and YYEEEE. This CDR3 has 13 residues. V lost 7 bases and J 2 bases, leaving 13 bases between the germline ends. CDR3 region: CASGRTPPYEQYF. The CDR3 DNA sequence: TGTGCCAGCGGCAGGACACCCCCCTACGAGCAGTACTTC. The complete variable domain, with remaining parts taken from reference TRBV5-6 and TRBJ2-7, reads DAGVTQSPTHLIKTRGQQVTLRCSPKSGHDTVSWYQQALGQGPQFIFQYYEEEERQRGNFPDRFSGHQFPNYSSELNVNALLLGDSALYLCASGRTPPYEQYFGPGTRLTVT.

The genes are TRBV28 and TRBJ2-2, with a tentative D call TRBD2 (6 bases). With 6 bases removed from V and 0 bases from J, the gap between germline ends came to 11 bases. CDR3 length equals 15 residues. Germline V lookup: CDR1 MDHEN, CDR2 SYDVKM. CDR3 sequence (DNA): TGTGCCAGCAGGGAGGGGAGTTCGAACACCGGGGAGCTGTTTTTT. This translates into CASREGSSNTGELFF.

The V and J genes are TRBV18 and TRBJ2-1; 9 bases line up with TRBD2. Losses at the gene ends were 3 bases for V and 4 bases for J; bases not matched to a gene: 7. The CDR3 consists of 16 residues. Germline CDR1 reads KGHSH; CDR2 reads LQKENI. As DNA, the CDR3 is TGTGCCAGCTCACCCTCCCTAGCGGGGTCATACAATGAGCAGTTCTTC. This gives the protein CASSPSLAGSYNEQFF.

This clone was seen a handful of times. The chain has TRBV19 and TRBJ1-2, with D uncertain. Trimming pared 3 bases from V and 7 bases from J, leaving 12 bases between. The germline V gene encodes CDR1 LNHDA and CDR2 SQIVND (reference sequence). The CDR3 contains 13 residues. CDR3 amino acids: CASSIEVWSGYTF. CDR3 coding DNA: TGTGCCAGTAGTATCGAGGTCTGGAGTGGCTACACCTTC.

This chain connects TRBV19 to TRBJ2-4, with 10 bases matching TRBD2. Germline CDR1 LNHDA, CDR2 SQIVND (reference sequence). The CDR3 spans 16 residues. V lost 1 base and J lost 5; bases outside the gene matches: 5. CDR3 sequence: CASSIGSGRFENIQYF. The CDR3 DNA follows: TGTGCCAGTAGTATAGGTAGCGGGAGGTTTGAAAACATTCAGTACTTC.

This chain uses TRBV29-1 with TRBJ1-1, with 11 nucleotides matching TRBD1. Germline CDR1 and CDR2: SQVTM and ANQGSEA. There are 13 residues in the CDR3. Germline trimming cut 4 bases from V and 4 bases from J; bases unmatched to any gene: 2. The chain's CDR3 is CSVAGTGGTEAFF. CDR3 bases: TGCAGCGTTGCGGGGACAGGGGGCACTGAAGCTTTCTTT.

The V call is TRBV7-2, the J call TRBJ2-7; D not resolved. CDR1 and CDR2 from the germline V gene are SGHTA and FQGNSA. This CDR3 is 14 amino acids long. Trimming took off 1 base at V and 6 bases at J, with 13 bases between the two ends. CDR3 nucleotide sequence: TGTGCCAGCAGCTTAGTCTTTAGCCTTGGCGAGCAGTACTTC. Translated: CASSLVFSLGEQYF.

This clone was observed a handful of times. The chain employs TRBV7-8 and TRBJ1-2, with D possibly TRBD1 on 6 matching bases. The germline V gene encodes CDR1 SGHVS and CDR2 FQNEAQ. V was trimmed by 5 bases and J by 4 bases, leaving 14 bases between them. This CDR3 region has 14 residues. For the CDR3, the DNA is TGTGCCAGCAGCCTGGACAGTGCGCCCTATGGCTACACCTTC. This encodes CASSLDSAPYGYTF. Complete variable domain (other parts from reference TRBV7-8 and TRBJ1-2): GAGVSQSPRYKVAKRGQDVALRCDPISGHVSLFWYQQALGQGPEFLTYFQNEAQLDKSGLPSDRFFAERPEGSVSTLKIQRTQQEDSAVYLCASSLDSAPYGYTFGSGTRLTVV.